This is a list of T cell receptor beta chains from one sample in a study of blood T cell repertoires in COVID-19. The method was immunoSEQ multiplex PCR; TCRdb's version includes in-frame clones alone and lacks a portion of them. This repertoire shows 250,000 or so clones, 83% found once; its top ten account for 3.5% to 4%. Source material: PBMCs or T cells enriched from blood (not recorded which). The receptors come from a woman aged 40 to 55 who had been exposed to COVID-19. The CDR3 runs from the conserved cysteine through the conserved F or W. The D gene is left open where the match is weak. Size is omitted from some rows. Given values are once, few, many or a class for expanded clones.

TRBV25-1	TRBD2	TRBJ2-3	.	TGTGCCAGCAGTGGGACTAGCGGGGGGTCAGATACGCAGTATTTT	CASSGTSGGSDTQYF
TRBV12-3/TRBV12-4	.	TRBJ1-2	once	TGTGCCAGCAGTTTTGGGCAGTGGGATGGCTACACCTTC	CASSFGQWDGYTF
TRBV7-2	.	TRBJ2-5	.	TGTGCCAGCAGCCCAGGACAAGAGACCCAGTACTTC	CASSPGQETQYF
TRBV28	TRBD1	TRBJ1-2	.	TGTGCCAGCGGACAGGAGGTCTATGGCTACACCTTC	CASGQEVYGYTF
TRBV7-9	.	TRBJ1-4	.	TGTGCCAGCAGCCCATCGGCGGGGTATGAAAAACTGTTTTTT	CASSPSAGYEKLFF
TRBV9	.	TRBJ2-5	.	TGTGCCAGCAGCGCTGGAGCCCAGCGGGAGACCCAGTACTTC	CASSAGAQRETQYF
TRBV4-3	.	TRBJ1-2	many	TGCGCCAGCAGCCCCCAGGGTAATCAGCTCTATGGCTACACCTTC	CASSPQGNQLYGYTF
TRBV30	.	TRBJ1-2	.	TGTGCCTGGAGTGTAGGAAGGGAGTACTATGGCTACACCTTC	CAWSVGREYYGYTF
TRBV4-2	TRBD1	TRBJ1-6	.	TGTGCCAGCAGCCAACCGCAGACAGGGGGAAATTCACCCCTCCACTTT	CASSQPQTGGNSPLHF
TRBV2	TRBD1	TRBJ1-1	.	TGTGCCAGCAGTGCCCGGGACAGGGGTAATACTGAAGCTTTCTTT	CASSARDRGNTEAFF
TRBV5-1	TRBD2	TRBJ2-1	once	TGCGCCAGCAGCTCGGGACTAGCGGGGGGATATGAGCAGTTCTTC	CASSSGLAGGYEQFF
TRBV12-3/TRBV12-4	TRBD1	TRBJ1-1	few	TGTGCCAGCAGTTCAGGGGGTAAAGCTTTCTTT	CASSSGGKAFF
TRBV19	TRBD1	TRBJ2-3	.	TGTGCCAGTAGTACCCTGGGACAGGGCCCCCTCTCGGCGCAGTATTTT	CASSTLGQGPLSAQYF
TRBV29-1	TRBD1	TRBJ1-2	.	TGCAGCGCCCAAGGTCGAGGACAGGGCAACGGCTACACCTTC	CSAQGRGQGNGYTF
TRBV19	TRBD2	TRBJ2-1	.	TGTGCCAGTAATCTAGCGGGGGGGCCGGATGAGCAGTTCTTC	CASNLAGGPDEQFF
TRBV10-3	.	TRBJ2-5	.	TGTGCCATCAGAGGAGGGGAAGGCGAGACCCAGTACTTC	CAIRGGEGETQYF
TRBV4-3	TRBD2	TRBJ2-1	.	TGCGCCAGCAGCCAAGAACTAGCGAAGGGATACAATGAGCAGTTCTTC	CASSQELAKGYNEQFF
TRBV2	TRBD1	TRBJ2-2	once	TGTGCCAGCAGTGGACAGGGACGGAACACCGGGGAGCTGCTTTTT	CASSGQGRNTGELLF
TRBV7-2	.	TRBJ2-2	.	TGTGCCAGCAGCCAACGATTAACTACCGGGGAGCTGTTTTTT	CASSQRLTTGELFF
TRBV6-2/TRBV6-3	TRBD1	TRBJ1-5	.	TGTGCCAGCAGTTCGGACAGGGGGCTTGGTCAGCCCCAGCATTTT	CASSSDRGLGQPQHF
TRBV6-5	.	TRBJ1-2	.	TGTGCCAGCAGTTACTCAGGGGGAGATGGCTACACCTTC	CASSYSGGDGYTF
TRBV12-3/TRBV12-4	.	TRBJ2-5	.	TGTGCCAGCAGCGCGGGCTCCCAGGTGCAGTACTTC	CASSAGSQVQYF
TRBV30	.	TRBJ2-5	once	TGTGCCTGGAGTTCAGGGGATTTGGGCGTAGAGACCCAGTACTTC	CAWSSGDLGVETQYF
TRBV6-5	.	TRBJ2-2	.	TGTGCCAGCAGTTACTACAGGGACACCGGGGAGCTGTTTTTT	CASSYYRDTGELFF
TRBV23-1	TRBD1	TRBJ1-1	few	TGCGCCAGCAGTCAACCGGGACAGGTAACTTTCTTT	CASSQPGQVTFF
TRBV15	.	TRBJ1-5	.	TGTGCCACCAGCCGTACGGGGGAGGGTCAGCCCCAGCATTTT	CATSRTGEGQPQHF
TRBV27	TRBD1	TRBJ1-2	.	TGTGCCAGCGGTACAGGACAGGGGATTGGAGGCTACACCTTC	CASGTGQGIGGYTF
TRBV11-1	.	TRBJ1-5	.	TGTGCGCAGCGTCCGAGGGGCAATCAGCCCCAGCATTTT	CAQRPRGNQPQHF